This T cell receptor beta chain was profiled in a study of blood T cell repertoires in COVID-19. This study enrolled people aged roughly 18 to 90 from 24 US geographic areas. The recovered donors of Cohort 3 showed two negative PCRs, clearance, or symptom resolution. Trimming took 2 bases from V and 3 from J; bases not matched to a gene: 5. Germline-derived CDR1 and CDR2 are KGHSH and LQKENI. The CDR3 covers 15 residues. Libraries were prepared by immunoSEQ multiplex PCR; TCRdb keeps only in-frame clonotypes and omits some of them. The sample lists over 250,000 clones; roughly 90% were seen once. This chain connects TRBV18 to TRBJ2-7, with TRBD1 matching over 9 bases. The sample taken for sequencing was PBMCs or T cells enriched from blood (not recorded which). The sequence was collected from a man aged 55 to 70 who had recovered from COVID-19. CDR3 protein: CASSPLGQGGYEQYF. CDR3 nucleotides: TGTGCCAGCTCACCATTGGGACAGGGCGGCTACGAGCAGTACTTC.